Below are 30 T cell receptor beta chains sequenced from a single sample in a study of post-analysis software for immune sequencing data. Notes on the study in general: Five or six TRBV segments, TRBV5-6, TRBV5-1 and TRBV20-1 among them, were found more frequent in patients than controls.

Their antigen targets remain unknown. Every TCR beta cDNA library bore unique molecular identifiers. TCRdb passed the PCR reads through MiXCR, listing each CDR3 protein once. The sample contains some 690,000 distinct CDR3 sequences, roughly 30% of which appear only once. Material for sequencing was blood. These receptors came from a girl aged 5-17 years with multiple sclerosis.

The genes are TRBV20-1 and TRBJ2-5, with no clear D. The CDR3 runs 11 residues. V lost 3 bases to trimming and J lost 4 bases, with 6 bases between them. Germline V gives CDR1 DFQATT, CDR2 SNEGSKA (reference sequence). CDR3: CSARGIETQYF. The CDR3 nucleotides are TGCAGTGCTAGGGGTATAGAGACCCAGTACTTC.

The chain links TRBV29-1 to TRBJ1-1, with D hard to call. Per germline, CDR1 SQVTM and CDR2 ANQGSEA. The CDR3 sequence is 13 residues long. V was clipped by 5 bases and J by 0 bases, with 10 bases between them. In DNA form, the CDR3 reads TGCAGCGTTCTTAGACGCGTGAACACTGAAGCTTTCTTT. It codes for CSVLRRVNTEAFF.

This clonotype occurred once. A junction end diverges from the germline sequence, so it may reflect a read error. This CDR3 is CASSLGSSYSEQFF. DNA of the CDR3: TGTGCCAGCAGTTTGGGAAGCTCCTACAGTGAGCAGTTCTTC. The chain links TRBV27 to TRBJ2-1; the D is unclear. Germline CDR1 is MNHEY and CDR2 is SMNVEV (reference sequence). The CDR3 consists of 14 residues.

In its sample, this clonotype was seen a few times. The chain joins TRBV29-1 to TRBJ2-5; D may be TRBD2 (6 bases). Trimming cost V 4 bases and J 5 bases, with 11 bases left between them. CDR1 is SQVTM, CDR2 ANQGSEA, per germline. The CDR3 has 12 residues. The CDR3 spells CSVGSRGETQYF. DNA of the CDR3: TGCAGCGTTGGAAGCCGGGGGGAGACCCAGTACTTC.

In this sample, this clonotype turned up a few times. The V and J genes are TRBV29-1 and TRBJ2-3; D remains ambiguous. This CDR3 contains 13 residues. Germline lookup yields CDR1 SQVTM and CDR2 ANQGSEA. The V end lost 5 bases, the J end lost 4 bases, and 13 bases lay between the germline ends. CDR3 protein: CSVLLFGADTQYF. CDR3 bases: TGCAGCGTTCTCCTCTTTGGTGCAGATACGCAGTATTTT.

This clonotype was observed many times. The chain combines TRBV20-1 with TRBJ2-1; D not resolved. Germline values: CDR1 DFQATT, CDR2 SNEGSKA (reference sequence). The CDR3 totals 10 residues. V lost 3 bases to trimming and J lost 10 bases, with 7 bases between them. CDR3 sequence reads: CSARTREQFF. In DNA, the CDR3 is TGCAGTGCTAGGACGCGGGAGCAGTTCTTC.

This clonotype was seen a handful of times. The J gene is TRBJ2-3, the V gene TRBV28; D is tentatively TRBD1 or TRBD2 (6 bases each). V was pared by 2 bases and J by 5 bases, with 11 bases between. The CDR3 contains 14 residues. The V gene's germline CDR1 is MDHEN and CDR2 SYDVKM. CDR3 bases: TGTGCCAGCAGTTTAGGGGGGCAAGGAGATACGCAGTATTTT. Amino acid sequence: CASSLGGQGDTQYF.

V and J are TRBV5-5 and TRBJ2-3; D might be TRBD2 (5 bases). Trimming left V 1 base short and J 2 bases short, with 14 bases between. The CDR3 spans 16 residues. Per the germline V gene, CDR1 is SGHKS and CDR2 is YYEKEE (reference sequence). Written as DNA, the CDR3 is TGTGCCAGCAGCTTGTCATTCGGGATAGTCACAGATACGCAGTATTTT. Protein product: CASSLSFGIVTDTQYF.

The chain carries TRBV5-5 and TRBJ2-7; D gene ambiguous. V lost 0 bases, J lost 7 bases, and 17 bases lay in between. This CDR3 is 15 amino acids long. The V gene's germline CDR1 is SGHKS and CDR2 YYEKEE (reference sequence). In DNA, the CDR3 is TGTGCCAGCAGCTTGGGGCAGACTTCTTACAATGAGCAGTACTTC. Its translation: CASSLGQTSYNEQYF.

This rearrangement joins TRBV28 to TRBJ1-5; D uncertain. The length of the CDR3 is 15 residues. Germline V gene lookup returns CDR1 MDHEN and CDR2 SYDVKM. V was pared by 7 bases and J by 3 bases, with 16 bases between. This chain's CDR3 is CASTKRVQVNQPQHF. CDR3 sequence (DNA): TGTGCCAGCACCAAAAGGGTACAAGTCAATCAGCCCCAGCATTTT.

Here the CDR3 DNA reads TGTGCCAGCAGCAACCCTTCCCACGAGCAGTACTTC. This encodes CASSNPSHEQYF. This chain joins TRBV7-2 and TRBJ2-7; D is unresolved. V was clipped by 5 bases and J by 5 bases, with 10 bases between them. The germline V gene has CDR1 SGHTA and CDR2 FQGNSA. The CDR3 runs to 12 residues.

This clonotype has a handful of counts. A read error may explain this, as a much larger clone is one base away. CDR3 DNA: TGTGCCGGCAGCACCCGAGAGTCCTCCTACGAGCAGTACTTC. Residues: CAGSTRESSYEQYF. The chain recombines TRBV7-8 with TRBJ2-7; D gene unclear. The CDR3 runs to 14 residues. The germline V gene encodes CDR1 SGHVS and CDR2 FQNEAQ.

This clonotype was detected a few times. The V and J genes are TRBV5-1 and TRBJ2-1; 11 bases fit TRBD2. This CDR3 is built from 16 residues. Germline V lookup: CDR1 SGHRS, CDR2 YFSETQ. V was clipped by 4 bases and J by 3 bases; unmatched bases: 6. The CDR3 DNA reads TGCGCCAGCAGCAAGCGGCTAGCGGGAGGCTACAATGAGCAGTTCTTC. It specifies CASSKRLAGGYNEQFF.

V usage is TRBV7-2 and J usage is TRBJ1-1; perhaps TRBD1 as D (6 bases). The V end lost 1 base, the J end lost 7 bases, and 13 bases lay between the germline ends. CDR1 and CDR2 (germline): SGHTA, FQGNSA. The CDR3 extends over 14 amino acids. The CDR3 DNA reads as TGTGCCAGCAGCTTAGGTCTGGGGGCGGTTGAAGCTTTCTTT. Translated, it gives CASSLGLGAVEAFF. Supplemented by reference TRBV7-2 and TRBJ1-1, the full variable domain reads GAGVSQSPSNKVTEKGKDVELRCDPISGHTALYWYRQSLGQGLEFLIYFQGNSAPDKSGLPSDRFSAERTGGSVSTLTIQRTQQEDSAVYLCASSLGLGAVEAFFGQGTRLTVV.

The chain links TRBV5-1 to TRBJ2-7; maybe TRBD1 (5 bases). This CDR3 region has 12 residues. Germline CDR1 and CDR2: SGHRS and YFSETQ. The germline V and J ends were trimmed by 1 base and 5 bases, with 7 bases remaining between them. The CDR3 DNA follows: TGCGCCAGCAGCTTGAGCAGGGACGAGCAGTACTTC. This encodes CASSLSRDEQYF.

Points on this clonotype: Mismatch with germline at one junction end may stem from a read error. The CDR3 coding sequence is TGTGCTAATGGTTTGTTAGGACAGGGGATTCGGGAGACCCAGTACTTC. It is translated as CANGLLGQGIRETQYF. The chain recombines TRBV12-5 with TRBJ2-5; 9 bases agree with TRBD1. Germline assignment: CDR1 LGHNT and CDR2 FRNRAP. The CDR3 is made up of 16 amino acids.

J is TRBJ2-7 and V is TRBV28; no clear D. V gave up 4 bases and J gave up 1 base, with 11 bases separating them. Looked up from germline, CDR1 is MDHEN and CDR2 is SYDVKM. This CDR3 has 14 residues. The CDR3 loop is CASSSVLLSYEQYF. CDR3 in DNA: TGTGCCAGCAGTTCGGTTCTCCTATCCTACGAGCAGTACTTC. The complete variable domain, with remaining parts taken from reference TRBV28 and TRBJ2-7, reads DVKVTQSSRYLVKRTGEKVFLECVQDMDHENMFWYRQDPGLGLRLIYFSYDVKMKEKGDIPEGYSVSREKKERFSLILESASTNQTSMYLCASSSVLLSYEQYFGPGTRLTVT.

The chain combines TRBV28 with TRBJ2-7; D is unclear. Germline V gene sequence: CDR1 MDHEN, CDR2 SYDVKM. This CDR3 contains 13 residues. V was trimmed by 1 base and J by 6 bases, leaving 10 bases between them. CDR3 protein: CASSLFPGGEQYF. In DNA form, the CDR3 reads TGTGCCAGCAGTTTATTCCCAGGCGGCGAGCAGTACTTC.

This chain links TRBV24-1 with TRBJ2-3; 8 nucleotides line up with TRBD1. The CDR3 totals 16 residues. The V and J ends lost 4 bases and 4 bases, in that order; junction bases with no gene match: 9. Per the germline V gene, CDR1 is KGHDR and CDR2 is SFDVKD. CDR3 nucleotide sequence: TGTGCCACCAGTGACCCCACAGGGGGGCGAGCAGATACGCAGTATTTT. It specifies CATSDPTGGRADTQYF.

The rearrangement uses TRBV4-1 and TRBJ1-1; D is unresolved. The V end was cut by 0 bases, the J end by 0 bases, with 5 bases between. CDR3 length: 14 amino acids. CDR1 and CDR2 (germline): MGHRA, YSYEKL. The CDR3 region is CASSQDPVNTEAFF. For the CDR3, the DNA is TGCGCCAGCAGCCAAGATCCAGTGAACACTGAAGCTTTCTTT.

V and J are TRBV2 and TRBJ2-1; 10 bases line up with TRBD2. V dropped 8 bases and J dropped 6; count of bases not matched to a gene: 7. Germline CDR1 SNHLY, CDR2 FYNNEI. CDR3 length: 14 amino acids. The CDR3 sequence: CASGQGLAFNEQFF. The CDR3 coding sequence is TGTGCCAGCGGACAGGGACTAGCGTTCAATGAGCAGTTCTTC.

This clonotype was picked up a small number of times. The chain is built from TRBV14 and TRBJ2-1; no firm D call. Germline-derived CDR1 and CDR2 are SGHDN and FVKESK. The V end was cut by 0 bases, the J end by 9 bases, with 6 bases between. This CDR3 contains 12 residues. The chain's CDR3 is CASSQEWGEQFF. CDR3 bases: TGTGCCAGCAGCCAAGAGTGGGGTGAGCAGTTCTTC.

Points on this clonotype: Germline is not matched at one junction end, which may reflect a read error. The J gene is TRBJ2-3, the V gene TRBV20-1, with TRBD2 matching 14 bases. The germline V gene encodes CDR1 DFQATT and CDR2 SNEGSKA (reference sequence). The CDR3 extends over 22 amino acids. CDR3 amino acids: CSAQGGQGSRLAGGPSTDTQYF. The CDR3 DNA sequence: TGCAGTGCTCAAGGGGGACAGGGGTCGAGACTAGCGGGAGGGCCGAGCACAGACACGCAGTATTTT.

As concerns this clonotype: One junction end disagrees with the germline gene, perhaps due to a read error. The chain recombines TRBV19 with TRBJ2-6; D not resolved. This CDR3 is 12 amino acids long. Germline V gives CDR1 LNHDA, CDR2 SQIVND (reference sequence). The CDR3: CAITDEAHVLTF. As DNA, the CDR3 is TGTGCCATCACCGACGAGGCCCACGTCCTGACTTTC.

This chain connects TRBV5-1 to TRBJ2-7; D not certain. The ends were cut back, 2 bases at V and 3 bases at J, with 9 bases in the middle. The CDR3 sequence is 13 residues long. CDR1 and CDR2 (germline): SGHRS, YFSETQ. The CDR3 coding sequence is TGCGCCAGCAGCTTCGAGCCCATCTACGAGCAGTACTTC. Its protein is CASSFEPIYEQYF.

This clonotype has just one count. The rearrangement uses TRBV20-1 and TRBJ2-3; either TRBD1 or TRBD2 may fit D (5 bases each). V was pared by 6 bases and J by 1 base, with 20 bases between. This CDR3 region has 16 residues. The germline gives CDR1 DFQATT, CDR2 SNEGSKA (reference sequence). CDR3 in DNA: TGCAGTGCCAACCCCTTGGGGGTCCGTGGCACAGATACGCAGTATTTT. As protein: CSANPLGVRGTDTQYF.

This clonotype has a handful of counts. The V gene is TRBV6-5, the J gene TRBJ1-4, with a possible D match to TRBD1 (5 bases). The V gene lost 0 bases and the J gene lost 8 bases, with 13 bases spanning the gap. Germline V gene lookup returns CDR1 MNHEY and CDR2 SVGAGI. The CDR3 is 15 residues long. CDR3 coding DNA: TGTGCCAGCAGTTACTCGACAGTCGGTGGGGAAAAACTGTTTTTT. It encodes CASSYSTVGGEKLFF.

The chain is built from TRBV27 and TRBJ2-1; the D call may be TRBD1 or TRBD2 (6 bases each). The V and J ends lost 7 bases and 4 bases respectively, with 14 bases between them. Germline loops: CDR1 MNHEY, CDR2 SMNVEV (reference sequence). The CDR3 contains 14 residues. CDR3 sequence reads: CASKKGGSYNEQFF. Written as DNA, the CDR3 is TGTGCCAGCAAAAAGGGGGGATCTTACAATGAGCAGTTCTTC.

This clonotype was observed a few times. The genes are TRBV4-3 and TRBJ2-7; D call uncertain. The CDR3 runs 16 residues. V lost 0 bases and J 2 bases, leaving 14 bases between the germline ends. In germline, CDR1 is LGHNA, CDR2 YSLEER. The CDR3 sequence is CASSQDSGAGAYEQYF. In DNA, the CDR3 is TGCGCCAGCAGCCAAGACTCCGGTGCCGGAGCCTACGAGCAGTACTTC.

V usage is TRBV4-3 and J usage is TRBJ2-3, with D perhaps TRBD2 (6 bases). Germline V gives CDR1 LGHNA, CDR2 YSLEER. The V end lost 5 bases, the J end lost 7 bases, and 16 bases lay between the germline ends. The CDR3 spans 14 residues. The CDR3 nucleotides read TGCGCCAGCAGCAGCGTATCGGGAGTAAATACGCAGTATTTT. Amino acids: CASSSVSGVNTQYF.